The clone carrying this T cell receptor (beta chain) was counted a few times. The sample originates from a study of blood T cell repertoires in COVID-19. Across the whole study: Acute-phase and convalescent COVID-19 samples originated in the United States, Italy and Spain. PBMCs, B-cell-depleted T cells, or T cells were the source of the cDNA or gDNA that made up the material.

Source study methods: Nucleated cell number was recorded as an estimate derived from reference gene primer amplification. Sequencing used immunoSEQ multiplex PCR; TCRdb keeps in-frame clones, though not all of them. V and J calls plus clone size are reproduced from that table; the DNA served to infer D and trimming. Of 130,000 or so clones listed, more than 70% are singletons. The CDR3 covers 13 residues. With V trimmed by 6 bases and J by 4 bases, 4 bases remained unmatched. Per germline, CDR1 MDHEN and CDR2 SYDVKM. The source material was peripheral blood. The V call is TRBV28, the J call TRBJ2-7; 9 bases map to TRBD1. This sequence originates from a man aged 55-75 years with acute or convalescent COVID-19. In DNA, the CDR3 is TGTGCCAGCAGGGACAGGGGCAAGTACGAGCAGTACTTC. The encoded protein is CASRDRGKYEQYF.